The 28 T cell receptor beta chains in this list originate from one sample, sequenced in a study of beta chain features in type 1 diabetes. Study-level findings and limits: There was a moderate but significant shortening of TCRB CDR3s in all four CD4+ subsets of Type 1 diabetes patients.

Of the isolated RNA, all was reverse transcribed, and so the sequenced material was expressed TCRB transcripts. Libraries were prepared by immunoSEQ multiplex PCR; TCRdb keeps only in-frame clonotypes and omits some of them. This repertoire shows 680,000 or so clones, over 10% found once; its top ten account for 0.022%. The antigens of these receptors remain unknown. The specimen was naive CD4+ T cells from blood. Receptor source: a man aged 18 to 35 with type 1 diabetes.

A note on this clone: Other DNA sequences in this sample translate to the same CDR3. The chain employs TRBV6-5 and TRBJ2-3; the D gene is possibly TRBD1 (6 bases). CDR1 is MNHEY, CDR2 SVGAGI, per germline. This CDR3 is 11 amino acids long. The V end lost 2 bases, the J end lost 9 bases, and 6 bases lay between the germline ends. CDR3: CASSYGGTQYF. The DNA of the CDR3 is TGTGCCAGCAGTTACGGGGGCACGCAGTATTTT.

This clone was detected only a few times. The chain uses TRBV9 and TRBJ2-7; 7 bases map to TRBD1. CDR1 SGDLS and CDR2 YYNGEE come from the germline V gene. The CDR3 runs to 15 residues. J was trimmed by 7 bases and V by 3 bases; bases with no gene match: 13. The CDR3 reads CASSARDSIFGEQYF. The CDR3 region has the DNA TGTGCCAGCAGCGCCCGGGACAGCATCTTCGGGGAGCAGTACTTC.

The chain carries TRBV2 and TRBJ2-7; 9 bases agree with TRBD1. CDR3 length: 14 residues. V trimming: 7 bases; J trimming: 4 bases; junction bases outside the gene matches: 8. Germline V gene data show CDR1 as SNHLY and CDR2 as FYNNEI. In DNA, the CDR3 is TGTGCCAGCAACCTGGGGACAGGGTCGTACGAGCAGTACTTC. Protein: CASNLGTGSYEQYF.

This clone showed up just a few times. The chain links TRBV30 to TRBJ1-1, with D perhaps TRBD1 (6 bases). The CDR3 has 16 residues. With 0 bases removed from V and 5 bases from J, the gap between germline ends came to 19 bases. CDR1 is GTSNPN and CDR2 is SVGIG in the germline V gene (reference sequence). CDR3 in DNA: TGTGCCTGGAGTGTACGGTTTGCCAGGGGAAGGACTGAAGCTTTCTTT. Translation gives CAWSVRFARGRTEAFF.

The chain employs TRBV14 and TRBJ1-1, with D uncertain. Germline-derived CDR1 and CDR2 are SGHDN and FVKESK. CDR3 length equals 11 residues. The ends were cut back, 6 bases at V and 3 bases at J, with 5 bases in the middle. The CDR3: CASSGYTEAFF. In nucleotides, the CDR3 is TGTGCCAGCAGTGGATACACTGAAGCTTTCTTT. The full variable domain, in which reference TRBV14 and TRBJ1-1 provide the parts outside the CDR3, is EAGVTQFPSHSVIEKGQTVTLRCDPISGHDNLYWYRRVMGKEIKFLLHFVKESKQDESGMPNNRFLAERTGGTYSTLKVQPAELEDSGVYFCASSGYTEAFFGQGTRLTVV.

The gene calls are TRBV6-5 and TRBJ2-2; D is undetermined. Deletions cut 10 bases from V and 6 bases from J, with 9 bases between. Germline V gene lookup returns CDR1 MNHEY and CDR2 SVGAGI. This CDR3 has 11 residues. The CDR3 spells CATSRAGELFF. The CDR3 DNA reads TGTGCCACCTCTCGGGCCGGGGAGCTGTTTTTT.

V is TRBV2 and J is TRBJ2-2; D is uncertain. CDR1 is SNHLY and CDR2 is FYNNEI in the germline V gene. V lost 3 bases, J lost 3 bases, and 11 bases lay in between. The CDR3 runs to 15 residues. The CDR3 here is CASSDSVAYTGELFF. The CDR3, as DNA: TGTGCCAGCAGTGACAGCGTAGCTTACACCGGGGAGCTGTTTTTT. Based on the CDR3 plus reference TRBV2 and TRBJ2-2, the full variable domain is EPEVTQTPSHQVTQMGQEVILRCVPISNHLYFYWYRQILGQKVEFLVSFYNNEISEKSEIFDDQFSVERPDGSNFTLKIRSTKLEDSAMYFCASSDSVAYTGELFFGEGSRLTVL.

DNA of the CDR3: TGCGCCAGCAGCTTCTCCTCGATTCCGGGACAGGGAGGTAATACGCAGTATTTT. This encodes CASSFSSIPGQGGNTQYF. The gene calls are TRBV5-1 and TRBJ2-3; TRBD1 matches 9 bases. Germline V gives CDR1 SGHRS, CDR2 YFSETQ. V shed 2 bases and J 7 bases; nucleotides not matched to a gene: 17. The length of the CDR3 is 18 residues.

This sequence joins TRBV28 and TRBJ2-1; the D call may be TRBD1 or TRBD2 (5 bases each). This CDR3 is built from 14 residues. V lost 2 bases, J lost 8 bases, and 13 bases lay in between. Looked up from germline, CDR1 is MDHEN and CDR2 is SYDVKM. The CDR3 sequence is CASSLPVGVDEQFF. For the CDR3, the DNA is TGTGCCAGCAGTTTACCGGTGGGGGTGGATGAGCAGTTCTTC.

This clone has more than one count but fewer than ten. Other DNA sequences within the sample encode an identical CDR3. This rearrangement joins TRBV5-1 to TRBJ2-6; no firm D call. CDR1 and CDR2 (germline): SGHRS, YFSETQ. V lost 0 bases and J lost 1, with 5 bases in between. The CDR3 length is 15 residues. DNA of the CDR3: TGCGCCAGCAGCTTGGAAGGGTCTGGGGCCAACGTCCTGACTTTC. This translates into CASSLEGSGANVLTF.

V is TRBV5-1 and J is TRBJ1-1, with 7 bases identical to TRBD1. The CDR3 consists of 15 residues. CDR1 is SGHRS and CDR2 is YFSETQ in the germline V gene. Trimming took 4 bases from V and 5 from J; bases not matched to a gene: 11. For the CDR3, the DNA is TGCGCCAGCAGCCCCGGAGGGACAGCCCCTACTGAAGCTTTCTTT. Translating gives CASSPGGTAPTEAFF.

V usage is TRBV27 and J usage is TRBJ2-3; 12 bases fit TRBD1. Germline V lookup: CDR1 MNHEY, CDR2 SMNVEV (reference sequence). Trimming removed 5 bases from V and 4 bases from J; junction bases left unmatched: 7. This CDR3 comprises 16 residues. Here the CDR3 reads CASSPWDRGRADTQYF. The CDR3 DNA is TGTGCCAGCAGTCCCTGGGACAGGGGGCGCGCAGATACGCAGTATTTT.

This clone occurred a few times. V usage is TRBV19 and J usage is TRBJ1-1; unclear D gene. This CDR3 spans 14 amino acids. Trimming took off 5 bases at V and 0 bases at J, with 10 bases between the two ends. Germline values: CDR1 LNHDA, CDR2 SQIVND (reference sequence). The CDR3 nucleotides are TGTGCCAGTAGTCCCGGTAGTTTGAACACTGAAGCTTTCTTT. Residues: CASSPGSLNTEAFF.

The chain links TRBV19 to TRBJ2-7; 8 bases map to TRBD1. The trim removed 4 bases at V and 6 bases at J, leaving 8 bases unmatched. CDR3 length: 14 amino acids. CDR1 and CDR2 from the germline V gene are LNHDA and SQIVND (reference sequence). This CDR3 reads CASSTGQGAFEQYF. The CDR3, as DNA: TGTGCCAGTAGTACTGGACAGGGTGCGTTCGAGCAGTACTTC.

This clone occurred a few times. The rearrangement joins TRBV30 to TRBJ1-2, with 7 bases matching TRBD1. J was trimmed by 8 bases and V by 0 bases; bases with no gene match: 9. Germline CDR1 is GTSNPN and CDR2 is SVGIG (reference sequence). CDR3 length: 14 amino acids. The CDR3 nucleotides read TGTGCCTGGAGTGTATTGCCAGGGGGGACAGGCTACACCTTC. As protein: CAWSVLPGGTGYTF.

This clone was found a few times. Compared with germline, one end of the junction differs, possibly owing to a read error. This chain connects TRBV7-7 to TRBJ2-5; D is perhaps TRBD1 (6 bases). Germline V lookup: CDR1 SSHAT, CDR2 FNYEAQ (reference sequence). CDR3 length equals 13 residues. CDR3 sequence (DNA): TGTGCTAGCAGCGAACAGGGCCAAGAGACCCAGTACTTC. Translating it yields CASSEQGQETQYF.

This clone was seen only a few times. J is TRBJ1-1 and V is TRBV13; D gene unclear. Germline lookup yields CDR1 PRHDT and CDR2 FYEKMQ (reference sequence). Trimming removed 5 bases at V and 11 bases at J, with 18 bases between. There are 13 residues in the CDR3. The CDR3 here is CASSPRRTREAFF. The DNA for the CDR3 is TGTGCCAGCAGCCCCCGTCGGACCCGAGAGGCTTTCTTT.

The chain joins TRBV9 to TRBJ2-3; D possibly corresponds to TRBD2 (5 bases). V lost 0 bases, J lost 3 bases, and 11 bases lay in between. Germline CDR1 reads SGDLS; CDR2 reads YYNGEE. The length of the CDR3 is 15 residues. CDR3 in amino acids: CASSVAPRETDTQYF. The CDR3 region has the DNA TGTGCCAGCAGCGTAGCCCCTCGGGAAACAGATACGCAGTATTTT.

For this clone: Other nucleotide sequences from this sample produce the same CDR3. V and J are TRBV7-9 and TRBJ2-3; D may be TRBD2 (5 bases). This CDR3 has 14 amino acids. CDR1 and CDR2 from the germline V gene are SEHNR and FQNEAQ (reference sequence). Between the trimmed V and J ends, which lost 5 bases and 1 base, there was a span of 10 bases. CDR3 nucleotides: TGTGCCAGCAGCCCAGGAGGAGGCACAGATACGCAGTATTTT. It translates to CASSPGGGTDTQYF.

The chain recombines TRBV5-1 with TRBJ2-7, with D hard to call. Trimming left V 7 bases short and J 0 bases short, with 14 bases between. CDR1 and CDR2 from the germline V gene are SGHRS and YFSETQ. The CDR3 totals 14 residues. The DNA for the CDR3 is TGCGCCAGCTCCAAAGAACCTAGCTCCTACGAGCAGTACTTC. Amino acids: CASSKEPSSYEQYF.

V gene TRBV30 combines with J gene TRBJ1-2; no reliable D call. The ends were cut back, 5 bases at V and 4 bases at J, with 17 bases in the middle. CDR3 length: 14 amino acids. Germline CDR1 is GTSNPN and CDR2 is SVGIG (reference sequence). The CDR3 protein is CAWDPSIVGYGYTF. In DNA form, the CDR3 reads TGTGCCTGGGACCCGTCTATTGTCGGCTATGGCTACACCTTC.

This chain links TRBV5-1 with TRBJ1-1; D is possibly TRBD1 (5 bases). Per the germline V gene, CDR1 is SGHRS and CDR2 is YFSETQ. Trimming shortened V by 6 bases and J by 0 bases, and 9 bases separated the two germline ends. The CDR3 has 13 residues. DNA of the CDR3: TGCGCCAGCAAAGACAGCATGAACACTGAAGCTTTCTTT. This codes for CASKDSMNTEAFF.

The CDR3, as DNA: TGTGCCAGCAGCTTAGCGATTTTGGGCGGGGAGCTGTTTTTT. Its protein product is CASSLAILGGELFF. The J gene is TRBJ2-2, the V gene TRBV7-8; D is uncertain. This CDR3 region has 14 residues. Germline V gene lookup returns CDR1 SGHVS and CDR2 FQNEAQ. V shed 0 bases and J shed 7 bases, with 9 bases lying between them. The full variable domain, completed using reference TRBV7-8 and TRBJ2-2, is GAGVSQSPRYKVAKRGQDVALRCDPISGHVSLFWYQQALGQGPEFLTYFQNEAQLDKSGLPSDRFFAERPEGSVSTLKIQRTQQEDSAVYLCASSLAILGGELFFGEGSRLTVL.

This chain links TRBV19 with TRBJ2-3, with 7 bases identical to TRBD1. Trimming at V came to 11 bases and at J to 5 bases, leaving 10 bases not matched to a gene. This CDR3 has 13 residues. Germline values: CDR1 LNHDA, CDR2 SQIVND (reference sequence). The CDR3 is CASRDRFLDTQYF. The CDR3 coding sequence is TGTGCCTCCCGGGACAGATTTTTAGATACGCAGTATTTT.

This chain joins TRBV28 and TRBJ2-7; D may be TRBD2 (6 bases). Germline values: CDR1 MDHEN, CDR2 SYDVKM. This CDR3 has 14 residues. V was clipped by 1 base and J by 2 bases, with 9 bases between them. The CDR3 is CASSLSGGTYEQYF. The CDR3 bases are TGTGCCAGCAGTTTATCCGGAGGGACCTACGAGCAGTACTTC.

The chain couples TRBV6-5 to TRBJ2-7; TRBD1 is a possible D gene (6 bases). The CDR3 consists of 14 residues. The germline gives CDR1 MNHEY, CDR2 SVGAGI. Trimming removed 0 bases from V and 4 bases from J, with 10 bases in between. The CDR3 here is CASSYSTGLYEQYF. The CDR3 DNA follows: TGTGCCAGCAGTTACTCTACAGGGTTGTACGAGCAGTACTTC.

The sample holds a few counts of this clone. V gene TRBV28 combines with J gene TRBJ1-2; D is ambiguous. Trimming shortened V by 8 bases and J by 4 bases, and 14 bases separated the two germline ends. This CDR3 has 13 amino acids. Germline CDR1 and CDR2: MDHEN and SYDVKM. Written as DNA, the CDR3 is TGTGCCAGCGGTAGTACGGTGATCTATGGCTACACCTTC. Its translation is CASGSTVIYGYTF.

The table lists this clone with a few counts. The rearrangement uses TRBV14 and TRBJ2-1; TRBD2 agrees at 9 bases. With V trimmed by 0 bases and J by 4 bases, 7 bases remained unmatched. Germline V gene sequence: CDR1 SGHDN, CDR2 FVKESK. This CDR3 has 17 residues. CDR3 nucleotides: TGTGCCAGCAGCCAAGAGGGAAGCGGGGGGCTTTACAATGAGCAGTTCTTC. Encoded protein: CASSQEGSGGLYNEQFF.